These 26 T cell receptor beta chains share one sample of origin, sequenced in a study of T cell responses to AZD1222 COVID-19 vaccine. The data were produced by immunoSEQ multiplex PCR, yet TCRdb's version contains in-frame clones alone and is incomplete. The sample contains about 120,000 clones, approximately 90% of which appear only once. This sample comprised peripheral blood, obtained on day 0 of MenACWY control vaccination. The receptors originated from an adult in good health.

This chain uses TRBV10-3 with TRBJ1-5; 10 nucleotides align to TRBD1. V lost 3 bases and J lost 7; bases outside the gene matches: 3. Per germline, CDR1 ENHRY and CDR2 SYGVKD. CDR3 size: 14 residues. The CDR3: CAISEGTGEQPQHF. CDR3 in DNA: TGTGCCATCAGTGAAGGGACAGGGGAGCAGCCCCAGCATTTT.

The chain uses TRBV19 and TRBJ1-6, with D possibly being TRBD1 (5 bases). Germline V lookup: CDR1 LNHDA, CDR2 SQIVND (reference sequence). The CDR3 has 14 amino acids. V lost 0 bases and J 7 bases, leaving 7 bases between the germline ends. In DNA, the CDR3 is TGTGCCAGTAGTATAGAAGGGACGAATTCACCCCTCCACTTT. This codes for CASSIEGTNSPLHF.

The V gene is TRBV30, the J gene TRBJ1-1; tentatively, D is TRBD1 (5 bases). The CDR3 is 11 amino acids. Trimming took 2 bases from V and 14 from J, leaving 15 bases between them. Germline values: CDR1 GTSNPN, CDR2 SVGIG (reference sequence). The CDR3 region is CAWSLRDGRFF. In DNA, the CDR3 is TGTGCCTGGAGTCTCCGGGACGGAAGATTCTTT.

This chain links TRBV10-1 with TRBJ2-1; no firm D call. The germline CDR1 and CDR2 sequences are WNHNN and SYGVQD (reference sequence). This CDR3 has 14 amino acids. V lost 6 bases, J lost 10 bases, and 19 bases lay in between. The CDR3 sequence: CASSPLDGREEQFF. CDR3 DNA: TGCGCCAGCAGCCCCCTGGATGGTAGGGAAGAGCAGTTCTTC.

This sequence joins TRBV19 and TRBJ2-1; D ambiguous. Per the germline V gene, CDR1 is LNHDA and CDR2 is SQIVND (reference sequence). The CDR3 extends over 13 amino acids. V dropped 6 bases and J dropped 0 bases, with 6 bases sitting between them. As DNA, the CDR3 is TGTGCCAGTAGAGAGAGCTCCTACAATGAGCAGTTCTTC. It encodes CASRESSYNEQFF.

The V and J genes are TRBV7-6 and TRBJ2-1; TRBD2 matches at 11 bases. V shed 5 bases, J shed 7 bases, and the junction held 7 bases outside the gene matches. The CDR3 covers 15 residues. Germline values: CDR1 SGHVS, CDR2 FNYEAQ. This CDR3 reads CASSVSGRAYNEQFF. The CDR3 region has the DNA TGTGCCAGCAGCGTTAGCGGGAGGGCTTATAATGAGCAGTTCTTC.

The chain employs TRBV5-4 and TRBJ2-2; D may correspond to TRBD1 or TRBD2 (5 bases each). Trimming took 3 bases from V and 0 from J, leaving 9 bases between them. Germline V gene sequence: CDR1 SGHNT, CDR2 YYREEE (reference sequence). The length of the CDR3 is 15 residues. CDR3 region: CASSWDLANTGELFF. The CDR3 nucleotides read TGTGCCAGCAGCTGGGACCTCGCGAACACCGGGGAGCTGTTTTTT.

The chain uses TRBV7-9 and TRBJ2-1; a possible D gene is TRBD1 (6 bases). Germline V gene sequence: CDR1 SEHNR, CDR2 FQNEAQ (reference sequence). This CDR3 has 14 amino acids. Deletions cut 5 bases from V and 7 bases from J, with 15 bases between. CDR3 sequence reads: CASSPTSRGNEQFF. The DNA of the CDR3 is TGTGCCAGCAGCCCCACTAGTAGGGGGAATGAGCAGTTCTTC.

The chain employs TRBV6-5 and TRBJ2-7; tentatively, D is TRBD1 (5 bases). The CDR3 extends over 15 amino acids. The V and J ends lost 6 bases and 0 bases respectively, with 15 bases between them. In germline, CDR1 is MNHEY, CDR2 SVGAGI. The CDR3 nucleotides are TGTGCCAGCAGCCCCATTAGGGGCTCCTCCTACGAGCAGTACTTC. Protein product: CASSPIRGSSYEQYF.

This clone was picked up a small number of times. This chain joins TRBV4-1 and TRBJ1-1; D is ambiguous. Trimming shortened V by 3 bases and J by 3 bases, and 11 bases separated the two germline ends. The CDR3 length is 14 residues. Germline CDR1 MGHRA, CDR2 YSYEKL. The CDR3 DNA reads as TGCGCCAGCAGCCACCGCACGGTGGACACTGAAGCTTTCTTT. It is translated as CASSHRTVDTEAFF.

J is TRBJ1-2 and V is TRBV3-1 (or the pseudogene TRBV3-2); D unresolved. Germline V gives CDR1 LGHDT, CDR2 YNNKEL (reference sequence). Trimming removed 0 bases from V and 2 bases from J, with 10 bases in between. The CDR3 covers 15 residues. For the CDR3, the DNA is TGTGCCAGCAGCCAAGAAGGAGCAGAAAACTATGGCTACACCTTC. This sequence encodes CASSQEGAENYGYTF.

CDR3 amino acids: CASSLGLAREQYF. The CDR3, as DNA: TGCGCCAGCAGCTTGGGCCTAGCGAGAGAGCAGTACTTC. The V call is TRBV5-1, the J call TRBJ2-7, with a weak D call TRBD2 (6 bases). Germline V gene sequence: CDR1 SGHRS, CDR2 YFSETQ. This CDR3 has 13 amino acids. V lost 0 bases, J lost 7 bases, and 11 bases lay in between. Full variable domain (outside the CDR3, taken from reference TRBV5-1 and TRBJ2-7): KAGVTQTPRYLIKTRGQQVTLSCSPISGHRSVSWYQQTPGQGLQFLFEYFSETQRNKGNFPGRFSGRQFSNSRSEMNVSTLELGDSALYLCASSLGLAREQYFGPGTRLTVT.

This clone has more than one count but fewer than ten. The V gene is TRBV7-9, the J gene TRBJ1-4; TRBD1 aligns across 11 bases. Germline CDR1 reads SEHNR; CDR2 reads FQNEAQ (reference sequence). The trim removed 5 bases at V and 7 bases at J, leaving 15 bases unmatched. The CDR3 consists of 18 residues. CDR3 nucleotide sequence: TGTGCCAGCAGCGCACTCCGAGGACAGGGGGCGTCCGGTGAAAAACTGTTTTTT. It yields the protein CASSALRGQGASGEKLFF.

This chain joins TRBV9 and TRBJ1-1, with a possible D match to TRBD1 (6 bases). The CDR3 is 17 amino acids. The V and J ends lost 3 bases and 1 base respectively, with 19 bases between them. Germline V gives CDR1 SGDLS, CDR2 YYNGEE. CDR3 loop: CASSAMTGGAWNTEAFF. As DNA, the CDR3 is TGTGCCAGCAGCGCCATGACGGGGGGGGCATGGAACACTGAAGCTTTCTTT.

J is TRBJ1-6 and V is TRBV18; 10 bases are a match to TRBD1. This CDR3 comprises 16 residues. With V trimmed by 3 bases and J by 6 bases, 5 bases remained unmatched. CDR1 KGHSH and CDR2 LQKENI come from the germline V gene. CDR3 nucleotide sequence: TGTGCCAGCTCACCGTACCGGACAGGGGGTAATTCACCCCTCCACTTT. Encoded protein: CASSPYRTGGNSPLHF.

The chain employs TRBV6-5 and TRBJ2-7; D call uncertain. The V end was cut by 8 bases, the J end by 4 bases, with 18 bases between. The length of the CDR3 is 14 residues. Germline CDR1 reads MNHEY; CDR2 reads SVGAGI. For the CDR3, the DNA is TGTGCCAGCGGCGTCACTCCCCTTCCTTACGAGCAGTACTTC. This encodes CASGVTPLPYEQYF.

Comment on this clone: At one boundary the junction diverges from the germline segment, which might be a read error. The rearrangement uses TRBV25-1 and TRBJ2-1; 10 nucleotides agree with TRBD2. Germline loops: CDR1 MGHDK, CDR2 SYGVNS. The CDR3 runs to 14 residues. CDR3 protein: CTSSEASGSNEQFF. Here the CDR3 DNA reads TGTACCAGCAGTGAGGCTAGCGGGAGCAATGAGCAGTTCTTC.

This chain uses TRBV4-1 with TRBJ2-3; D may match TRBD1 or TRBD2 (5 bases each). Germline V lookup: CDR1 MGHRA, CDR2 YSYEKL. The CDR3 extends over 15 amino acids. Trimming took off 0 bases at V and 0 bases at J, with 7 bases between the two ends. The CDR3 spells CASSQERDSTDTQYF. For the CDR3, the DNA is TGCGCCAGCAGCCAAGAAAGGGACAGCACAGATACGCAGTATTTT.

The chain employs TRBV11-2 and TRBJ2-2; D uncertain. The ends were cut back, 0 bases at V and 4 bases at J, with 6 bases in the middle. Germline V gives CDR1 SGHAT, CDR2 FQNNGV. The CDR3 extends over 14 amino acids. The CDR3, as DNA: TGTGCCAGCAGCTTAGAACCGGGCACCGGGGAGCTGTTTTTT. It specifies CASSLEPGTGELFF.

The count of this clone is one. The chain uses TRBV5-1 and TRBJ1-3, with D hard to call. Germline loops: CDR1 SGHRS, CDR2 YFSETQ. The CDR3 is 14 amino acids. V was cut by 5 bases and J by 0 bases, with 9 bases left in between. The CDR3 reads CASRPESSGNTIYF. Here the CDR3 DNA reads TGCGCCAGCAGGCCAGAGAGCTCTGGAAACACCATATATTTT.

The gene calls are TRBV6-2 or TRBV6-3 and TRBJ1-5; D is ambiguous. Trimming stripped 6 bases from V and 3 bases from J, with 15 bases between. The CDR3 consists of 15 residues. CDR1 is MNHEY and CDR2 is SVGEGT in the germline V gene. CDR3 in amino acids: CASSPRSAINQPQHF. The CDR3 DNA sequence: TGTGCCAGCAGCCCCCGCAGCGCTATCAATCAGCCCCAGCATTTT.

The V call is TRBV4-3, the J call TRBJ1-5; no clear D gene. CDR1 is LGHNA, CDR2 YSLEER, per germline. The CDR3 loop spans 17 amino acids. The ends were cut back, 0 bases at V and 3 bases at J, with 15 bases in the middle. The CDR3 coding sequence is TGCGCCAGCAGCCAAGATAGGAGCGGAGGACCCAATCAGCCCCAGCATTTT. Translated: CASSQDRSGGPNQPQHF.

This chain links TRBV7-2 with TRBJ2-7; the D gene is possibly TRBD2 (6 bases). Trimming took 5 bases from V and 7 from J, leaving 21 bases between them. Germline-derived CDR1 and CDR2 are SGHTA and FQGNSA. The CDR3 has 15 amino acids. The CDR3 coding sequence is TGTGCCAGCAGCAATCCCGGACTATCACGCGGGGAGCAGTACTTC. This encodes CASSNPGLSRGEQYF.

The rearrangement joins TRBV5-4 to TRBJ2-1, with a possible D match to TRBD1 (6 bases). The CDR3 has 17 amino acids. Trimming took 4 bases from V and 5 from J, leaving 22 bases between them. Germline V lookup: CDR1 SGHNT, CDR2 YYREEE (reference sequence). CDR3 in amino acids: CASSAPLGANGNNEQFF. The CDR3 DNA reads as TGTGCCAGCAGCGCGCCCTTGGGGGCGAACGGAAACAATGAGCAGTTCTTC.

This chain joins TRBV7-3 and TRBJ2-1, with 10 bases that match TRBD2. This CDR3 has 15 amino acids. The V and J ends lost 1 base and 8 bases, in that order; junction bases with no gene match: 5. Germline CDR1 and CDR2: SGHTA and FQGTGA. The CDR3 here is CASSLRLAGADEQFF. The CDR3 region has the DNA TGTGCCAGCAGCTTAAGGCTAGCGGGAGCAGATGAGCAGTTCTTC.

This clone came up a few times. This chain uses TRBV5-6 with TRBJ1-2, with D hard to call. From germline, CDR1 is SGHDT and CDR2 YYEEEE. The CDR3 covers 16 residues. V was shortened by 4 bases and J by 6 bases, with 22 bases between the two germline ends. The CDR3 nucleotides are TGTGCCAGCAGCCCTGATTGGGGATGGAACCCCCATGGCTACACCTTC. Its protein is CASSPDWGWNPHGYTF.